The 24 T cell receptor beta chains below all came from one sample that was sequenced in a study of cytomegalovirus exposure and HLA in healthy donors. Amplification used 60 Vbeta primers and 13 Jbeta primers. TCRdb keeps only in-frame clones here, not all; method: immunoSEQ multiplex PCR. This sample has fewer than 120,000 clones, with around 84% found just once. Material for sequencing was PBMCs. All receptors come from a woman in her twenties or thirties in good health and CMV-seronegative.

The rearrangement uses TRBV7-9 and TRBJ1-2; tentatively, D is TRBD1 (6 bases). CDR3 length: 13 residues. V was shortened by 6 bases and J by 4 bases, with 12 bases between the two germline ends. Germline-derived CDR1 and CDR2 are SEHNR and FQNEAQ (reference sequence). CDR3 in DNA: TGTGCCAGCAGTAACAGGGATAGCTATGGCTACACCTTC. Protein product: CASSNRDSYGYTF. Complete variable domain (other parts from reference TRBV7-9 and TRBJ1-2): DTGVSQNPRHKITKRGQNVTFRCDPISEHNRLYWYRQTLGQGPEFLTYFQNEAQLEKSRLLSDRFSAERPKGSFSTLEIQRTEQGDSAMYLCASSNRDSYGYTFGSGTRLTVV.

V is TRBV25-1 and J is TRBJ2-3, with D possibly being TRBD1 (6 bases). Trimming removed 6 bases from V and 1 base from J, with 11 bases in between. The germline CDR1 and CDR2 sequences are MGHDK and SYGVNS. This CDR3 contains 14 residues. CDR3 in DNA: TGTGCCAGCAGCCTTCGACAGGGCACAGATACGCAGTATTTT. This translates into CASSLRQGTDTQYF.

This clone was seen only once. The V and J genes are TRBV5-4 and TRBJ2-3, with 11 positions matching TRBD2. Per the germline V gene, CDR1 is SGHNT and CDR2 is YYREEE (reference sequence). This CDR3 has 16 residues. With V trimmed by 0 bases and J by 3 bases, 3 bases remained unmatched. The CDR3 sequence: CASSLVVAGGTDTQYF. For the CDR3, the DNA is TGTGCCAGCAGCTTGGTGGTAGCGGGGGGGACAGATACGCAGTATTTT.

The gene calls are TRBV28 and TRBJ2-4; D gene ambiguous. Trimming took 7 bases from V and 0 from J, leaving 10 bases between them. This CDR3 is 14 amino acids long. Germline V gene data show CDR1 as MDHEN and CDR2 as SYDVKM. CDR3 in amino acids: CASTPLSAKNIQYF. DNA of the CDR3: TGTGCCAGCACCCCCTTGTCAGCCAAAAACATTCAGTACTTC.

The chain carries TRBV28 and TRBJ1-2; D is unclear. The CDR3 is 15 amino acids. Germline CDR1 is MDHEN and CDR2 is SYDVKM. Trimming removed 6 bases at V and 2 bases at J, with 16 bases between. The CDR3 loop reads CASSIAGRENYGYTF. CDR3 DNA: TGTGCCAGCAGCATCGCCGGACGGGAGAACTATGGCTACACCTTC.

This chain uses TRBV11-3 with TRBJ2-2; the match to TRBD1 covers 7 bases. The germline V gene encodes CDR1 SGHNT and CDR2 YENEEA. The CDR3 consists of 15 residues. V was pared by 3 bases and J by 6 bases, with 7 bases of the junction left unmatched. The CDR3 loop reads CASSFDTTGAGELFF. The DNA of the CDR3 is TGTGCCAGCAGCTTCGACACTACAGGGGCCGGGGAGCTGTTTTTT.

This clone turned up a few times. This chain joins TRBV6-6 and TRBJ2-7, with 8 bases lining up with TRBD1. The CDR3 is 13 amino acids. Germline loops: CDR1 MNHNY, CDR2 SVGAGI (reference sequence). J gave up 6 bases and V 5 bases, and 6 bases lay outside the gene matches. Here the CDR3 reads CASSKTGVGEQYF. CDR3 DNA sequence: TGTGCCAGCAGTAAGACAGGGGTAGGCGAGCAGTACTTC.

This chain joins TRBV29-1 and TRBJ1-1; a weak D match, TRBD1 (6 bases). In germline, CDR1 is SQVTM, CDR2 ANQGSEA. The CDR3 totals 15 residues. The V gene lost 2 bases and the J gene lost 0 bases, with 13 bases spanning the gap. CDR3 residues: CSVEKLWDMNTEAFF. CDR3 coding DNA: TGCAGCGTTGAAAAACTGTGGGACATGAACACTGAAGCTTTCTTT.

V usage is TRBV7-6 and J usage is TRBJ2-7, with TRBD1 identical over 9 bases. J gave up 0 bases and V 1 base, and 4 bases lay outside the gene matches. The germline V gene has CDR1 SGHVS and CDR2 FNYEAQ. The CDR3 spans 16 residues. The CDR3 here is CASSLVGTGSSYEQYF. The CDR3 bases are TGTGCCAGCAGCTTAGTGGGGACAGGGAGCTCCTACGAGCAGTACTTC.

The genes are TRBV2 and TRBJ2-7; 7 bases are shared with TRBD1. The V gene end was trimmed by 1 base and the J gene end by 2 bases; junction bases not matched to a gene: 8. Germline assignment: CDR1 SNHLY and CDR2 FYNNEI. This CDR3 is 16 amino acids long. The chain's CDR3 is CASSEDAGGATYEQYF. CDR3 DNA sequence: TGTGCCAGCAGTGAAGACGCAGGGGGAGCTACCTACGAGCAGTACTTC.

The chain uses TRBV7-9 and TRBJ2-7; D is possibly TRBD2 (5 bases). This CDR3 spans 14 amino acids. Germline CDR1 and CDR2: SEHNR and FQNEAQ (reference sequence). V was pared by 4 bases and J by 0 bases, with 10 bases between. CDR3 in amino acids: CASSSTLGSYEQYF. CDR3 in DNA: TGTGCCAGCAGCTCGACACTAGGCTCCTACGAGCAGTACTTC.

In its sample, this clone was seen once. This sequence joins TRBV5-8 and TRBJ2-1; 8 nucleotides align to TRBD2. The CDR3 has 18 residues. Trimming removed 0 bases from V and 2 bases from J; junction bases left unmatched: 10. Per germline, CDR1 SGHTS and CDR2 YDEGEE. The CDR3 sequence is CASSLVLVGGGPYNEQFF. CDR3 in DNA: TGTGCCAGCAGCTTGGTCCTGGTCGGGGGGGGCCCCTACAATGAGCAGTTCTTC.

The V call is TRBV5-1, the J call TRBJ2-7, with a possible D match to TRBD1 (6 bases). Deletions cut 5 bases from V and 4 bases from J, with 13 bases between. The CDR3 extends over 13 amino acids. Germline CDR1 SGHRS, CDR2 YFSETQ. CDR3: CASRSQGGYEQYF. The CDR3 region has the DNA TGCGCCAGCAGATCACAGGGTGGATACGAGCAGTACTTC.

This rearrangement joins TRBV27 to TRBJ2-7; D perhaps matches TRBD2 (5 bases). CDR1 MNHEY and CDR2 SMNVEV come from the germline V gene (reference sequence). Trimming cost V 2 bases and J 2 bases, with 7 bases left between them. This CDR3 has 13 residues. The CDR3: CASSLTRAYEQYF. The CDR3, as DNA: TGTGCCAGCAGTTTAACTAGGGCCTACGAGCAGTACTTC.

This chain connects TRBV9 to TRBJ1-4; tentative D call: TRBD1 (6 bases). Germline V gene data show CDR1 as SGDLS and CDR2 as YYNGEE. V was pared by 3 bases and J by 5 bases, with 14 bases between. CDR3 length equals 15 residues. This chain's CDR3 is CASSGGTLGNEKLFF. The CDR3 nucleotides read TGTGCCAGCAGCGGGGGGACATTGGGGAATGAAAAACTGTTTTTT.

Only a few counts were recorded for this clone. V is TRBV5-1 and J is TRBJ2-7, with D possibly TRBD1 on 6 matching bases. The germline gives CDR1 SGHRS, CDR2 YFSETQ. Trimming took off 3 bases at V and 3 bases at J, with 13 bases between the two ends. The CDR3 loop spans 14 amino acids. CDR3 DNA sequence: TGCGCCAGCAGCTCGAGGGGGTTCAACTACGAGCAGTACTTC. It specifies CASSSRGFNYEQYF. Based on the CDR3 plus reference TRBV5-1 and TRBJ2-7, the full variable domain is KAGVTQTPRYLIKTRGQQVTLSCSPISGHRSVSWYQQTPGQGLQFLFEYFSETQRNKGNFPGRFSGRQFSNSRSEMNVSTLELGDSALYLCASSSRGFNYEQYFGPGTRLTVT.

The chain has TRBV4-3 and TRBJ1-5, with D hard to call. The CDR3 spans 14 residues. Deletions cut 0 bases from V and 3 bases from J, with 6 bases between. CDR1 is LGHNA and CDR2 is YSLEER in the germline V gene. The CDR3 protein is CASSQDTVNQPQHF. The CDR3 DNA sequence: TGCGCCAGCAGCCAAGATACAGTCAATCAGCCCCAGCATTTT.

DNA for the CDR3: TGTGCCAGCAGTTCGCGTCGGACAGGGGGGAGTATGCTATCTGGCTACACCTTC. The encoded protein is CASSSRRTGGSMLSGYTF. The chain combines TRBV2 with TRBJ1-2; TRBD1 agrees at 10 bases. Germline V gene sequence: CDR1 SNHLY, CDR2 FYNNEI. V shed 5 bases, J shed 7 bases, and the junction held 19 bases outside the gene matches. The CDR3 has 18 residues.

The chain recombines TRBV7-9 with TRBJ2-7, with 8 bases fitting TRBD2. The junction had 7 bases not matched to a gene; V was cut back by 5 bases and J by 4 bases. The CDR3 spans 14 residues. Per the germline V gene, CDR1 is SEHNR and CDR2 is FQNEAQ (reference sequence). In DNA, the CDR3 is TGTGCCAGCAGCCCCGGGGGGGGCCTTTACGAGCAGTACTTC. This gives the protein CASSPGGGLYEQYF.

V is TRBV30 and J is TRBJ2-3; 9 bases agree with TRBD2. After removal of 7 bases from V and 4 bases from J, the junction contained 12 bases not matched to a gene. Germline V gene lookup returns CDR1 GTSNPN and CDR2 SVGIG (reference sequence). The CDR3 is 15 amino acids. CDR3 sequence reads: CALAHGGGAADTQYF. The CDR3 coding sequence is TGTGCCTTGGCCCATGGCGGGGGGGCAGCAGATACGCAGTATTTT.

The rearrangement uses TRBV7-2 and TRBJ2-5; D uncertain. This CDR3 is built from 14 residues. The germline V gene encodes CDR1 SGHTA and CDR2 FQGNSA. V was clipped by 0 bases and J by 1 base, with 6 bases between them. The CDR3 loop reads CASSLASLQETQYF. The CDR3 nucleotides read TGTGCCAGCAGCTTAGCTAGTCTCCAAGAGACCCAGTACTTC.

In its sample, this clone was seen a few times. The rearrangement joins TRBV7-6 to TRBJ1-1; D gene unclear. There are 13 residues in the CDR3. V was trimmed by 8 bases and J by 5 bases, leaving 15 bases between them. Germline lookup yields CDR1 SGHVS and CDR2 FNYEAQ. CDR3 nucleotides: TGTGCCAGCGGCGGTCCCACGGGTACTGAAGCTTTCTTT. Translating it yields CASGGPTGTEAFF. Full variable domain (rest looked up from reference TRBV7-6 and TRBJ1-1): GAGVSQSPRYKVTKRGQDVALRCDPISGHVSLYWYRQALGQGPEFLTYFNYEAQQDKSGLPNDRFSAERPEGSISTLTIQRTEQRDSAMYRCASGGPTGTEAFFGQGTRLTVV.

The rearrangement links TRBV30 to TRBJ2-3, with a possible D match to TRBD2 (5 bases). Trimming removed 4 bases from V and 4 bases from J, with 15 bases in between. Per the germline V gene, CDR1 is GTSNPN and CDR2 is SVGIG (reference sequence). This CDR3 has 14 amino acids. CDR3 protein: CAWTITGRADTQYF. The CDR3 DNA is TGTGCCTGGACCATAACGGGAAGGGCAGATACGCAGTATTTT. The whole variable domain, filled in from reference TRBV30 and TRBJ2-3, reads SQTIHQWPATLVQPVGSPLSLECTVEGTSNPNLYWYRQAAGRGLQLLFYSVGIGQISSEVPQNLSASRPQDRQFILSSKKLLLSDSGFYLCAWTITGRADTQYFGPGTRLTVL.

The CDR3 sequence is CASSLPSTGGEAFF. The CDR3 bases are TGTGCCAGCAGCTTACCGTCGACAGGCGGGGAAGCTTTCTTT. The chain is built from TRBV7-6 and TRBJ1-1, with D maybe TRBD1 (6 bases). The V end was cut by 2 bases, the J end by 8 bases, with 15 bases between. CDR3 length: 14 amino acids. The V gene's germline CDR1 is SGHVS and CDR2 FNYEAQ.